These 3 T cell receptor beta chains originate from one sample sequenced in a study of T cell changes during pregnancy in multiple sclerosis. Only in-frame clones appear in the TCRdb table, and some are missing; sequencing was by immunoSEQ multiplex PCR. The table has around 97,000 clones, 90% seen once. The specimen was peripheral blood, collected in the second trimester of pregnancy. These receptors all stem from a female donor in good health, enrolled as a control in a pregnancy study.

The chain couples TRBV5-1 to TRBJ1-2; unclear D gene. Between the trimmed V and J ends, which lost 7 bases and 8 bases, there was a span of 18 bases. This CDR3 is built from 13 residues. Germline V CDR1 and CDR2: SGHRS, YFSETQ. Here the CDR3 reads CASRKTGYEGYTF. As DNA, the CDR3 is TGCGCCAGCCGAAAGACGGGATATGAGGGCTACACCTTC.

The V call is TRBV9, the J call TRBJ1-1; D is undetermined. V shed 4 bases and J shed 5 bases, with 12 bases lying between them. Per germline, CDR1 SGDLS and CDR2 YYNGEE. The CDR3 has 13 residues. CDR3 residues: CASSSISVTEAFF. DNA for the CDR3: TGTGCCAGCAGCTCTATTTCGGTAACTGAAGCTTTCTTT.

The chain has TRBV6-5 and TRBJ1-4; 8 bases fit TRBD1. The V gene's germline CDR1 is MNHEY and CDR2 SVGAGI. V trimming: 6 bases; J trimming: 8 bases; junction bases outside the gene matches: 5. The CDR3 is made up of 13 amino acids. Here the CDR3 reads CASSSTGGEKLFF. In DNA, the CDR3 is TGTGCCAGCAGCTCAACAGGGGGAGAAAAACTGTTTTTT.